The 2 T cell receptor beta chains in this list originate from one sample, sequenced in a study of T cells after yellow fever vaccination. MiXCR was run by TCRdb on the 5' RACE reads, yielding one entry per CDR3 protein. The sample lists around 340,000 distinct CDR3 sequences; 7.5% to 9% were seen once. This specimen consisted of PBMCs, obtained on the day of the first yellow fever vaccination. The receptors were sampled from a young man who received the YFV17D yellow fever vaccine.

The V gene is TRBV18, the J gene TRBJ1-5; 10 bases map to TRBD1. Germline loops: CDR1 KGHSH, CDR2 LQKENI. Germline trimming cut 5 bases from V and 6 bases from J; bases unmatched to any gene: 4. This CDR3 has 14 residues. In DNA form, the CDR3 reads TGTGCCAGCTCAGTGACAGGGGGCGTTCAGCCCCAGCATTTT. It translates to CASSVTGGVQPQHF.

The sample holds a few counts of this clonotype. In DNA form, the CDR3 reads TGTGCCAGCAGTCCCACCTTGGACAGCTTCTATGGCTACACCTTC. This gives the protein CASSPTLDSFYGYTF. This chain uses TRBV28 with TRBJ1-2, with D possibly being TRBD1 (6 bases). V lost 5 bases and J 4 bases, leaving 17 bases between the germline ends. This CDR3 comprises 15 residues. Germline V lookup: CDR1 MDHEN, CDR2 SYDVKM.